The sequence of this T cell receptor (beta chain) was determined in a study of PD-1 blockade in classical Hodgkin lymphoma (TCRdb year 2020). Looking at the study overall: Nivolumab dosing was 3 mg/kg intravenously every 2 weeks, continuing until either disease progression or unacceptable toxicity. The study used TCR beta sequencing and CyTOF to define a peripheral blood immune signature of response to PD-1 blockade in classical Hodgkin lymphoma. The paper as a whole reports these results and caveats: Trial patients achieving complete response had baseline diversity similar to newly diagnosed patients, whereas partial responders and progressors had significantly lower diversity. Only a single clinical trial cohort was studied, and what caused the repertoire differences, possibly disease activity or prior therapy, remained undefined. CD4+ but not CD8+ TCR diversity rose significantly by C4D1 (p=0.0027 vs p=0.16), most apparent in complete responders (p=0.02). Baseline TCR diversity was reported to be lower in newly diagnosed patients than in healthy donors, and even lower in relapsed/refractory patients. Patients starting nivolumab less than 1 year after ASCT had lower diversity and were excluded from later analyses to avoid confounding by immune reconstitution.

V ends up 9 bases short and J 1 base short, with an unmatched junction base count of 3. There are 14 amino acids in the CDR3, from cysteine to phenylalanine inclusive. The entry retains the CDR3 DNA only, 42 bases that are in frame from base 1. The germline V gene supplies CDR1 SGHAT and CDR2 FQNNGV. With regard to this clone: Its antigen is not yet known. The sample holds no much larger clone one base away, and base qualities are not on file.

Genomic DNA was isolated using the Qiagen DNeasy kit from unsorted PBMCs as well as from negatively selected CD4+ and CD8+ fractions. Using primers that anneal to V and J segments, immunoSEQ multiplex PCR amplified the TCR beta CDR3 regions. A synthetic immune receptor repertoire was used to minimize amplification bias, and any remaining bias was removed computationally after sequencing. The study's own analysis went as follows. Custom Python scripts were used to quantify repertoire diversity as the Shannon entropy index. Unsorted, CD4+ and CD8+ repertoires were examined separately, except in combined analyses, for which CD4+ and CD8+ sequences were merged in silico. Clonal expansion was defined as a frequency increase of at least 2-fold after treatment compared with C1D1, and clones undetected at baseline were assigned a pseudocount of 0.5. Clones with 0 or 1 copy at C1D1 were classified as singleton clones, and clones with 2 or more copies were classified as non-singleton clones. By matching protein sequences in sorted samples from the same patient, clones expanded in unsorted samples were annotated as CD4+, CD8+ or unknown. Diversity changes from C1D1 to C4D1 were tested in paired samples using Wilcoxon tests. TCRdb limited this immuneACCESS table to in-frame rearrangements with V and J called. A share of clones is missing; checked studies link under half to unresolved V genes, and the rest is unexplained. V, J and clone size were drawn from that table, and D and trimming were deduced from the DNA. This sample holds approximately 2,700 clones; just over 70% were observed only once. The ten most abundant clones make up about 29% of the sample.

In the paper's terms, the time point label means: cycle 4 day 1 (C4D1), after 6 weeks of nivolumab. Every trial patient had relapsed after autologous stem cell transplantation, and cohorts A, B and C differed in prior brentuximab vedotin exposure. Magnetic negative selection with a Miltenyi CD8+ T cell isolation kit was used to purify CD8+ T cells from thawed PBMCs. The trial cohort included around 60 patients with relapsed/refractory classical Hodgkin lymphoma, and each patient had a best overall response of complete response, partial response or progressive disease. Single-agent nivolumab was administered to trial patients in the multi-cohort phase II CheckMate 205 trial. An independent review committee assessed best overall response by applying the 2007 International Working Group response criteria. Trial PBMCs were collected immediately before nivolumab initiation (C1D1) and during therapy at cycle 2 day 1 and cycle 4 day 1. Peripheral blood was collected in 8 mL Vacutainer Cell Preparation Tubes, from which PBMCs were isolated by centrifugation and then cryopreserved. Purified CD4+ and CD8+ fractions were prepared only for cases in which an additional PBMC sample was available. Magnetically labelled cells were removed on LS columns in a quadroMACS separator, and the flow-through was retained as the purified fraction.

The sequence derives from a human donor with classical Hodgkin lymphoma. The sequencing here drew on CD8+ T cells from blood, taken before the fourth cycle of nivolumab. The V and J genes are TRBV11-2 and TRBJ2-5; TRBD2 aligns with 12 central bases. The DNA sequence reads TGTGCCAGTGAACTAGCGGGAGGCCAAGAGACCCAGTACTTC. It translates as CASELAGGQETQYF.